These 2 T cell receptor beta chains share one sample of origin, sequenced in a study of regulatory T cells in long-lasting Graves disease. Assembly of TCR beta libraries relied on iRepertoire HTBI primers together with Arm-PCR of CDR3 regions. Each CDR3 protein is one row after TCRdb ran MiXCR on the multiplex PCR reads. The repertoire has 350,000 to 500,000 distinct CDR3 sequences, around a fifth of them found once; the top ten carry roughly an eighth. The time point denotes: persistent/refractory GD, antithyroid drugs over 5 years with positive TRAb. From PBMCs, RNA was extracted and then used to make the TCR library. Sequenced here: peripheral blood mononuclear cells (PBMCs), sampled when the disease was refractory, from a patient treated with antithyroid drugs. These receptors all come from a female donor with Graves disease.

Many counts were recorded for this clonotype. This rearrangement joins TRBV7-3 to TRBJ1-1, with a tentative D call TRBD1 (5 bases). CDR1 is SGHTA, CDR2 FQGTGA, per germline. With 2 bases removed from V and 7 bases from J, the gap between germline ends came to 14 bases. This CDR3 region has 14 residues. CDR3 residues: CASSLGPDNGEAFF. In DNA form, the CDR3 reads TGTGCCAGCAGCTTAGGGCCGGACAACGGTGAAGCTTTCTTT.

This clonotype was seen at least ten times. The chain joins TRBV28 to TRBJ1-4; TRBD1 might be the D (5 bases). There are 16 residues in the CDR3. Germline-derived CDR1 and CDR2 are MDHEN and SYDVKM. V lost 4 bases, J lost 4 bases, and 16 bases lay in between. CDR3 DNA: TGTGCCAGCAGTTCCATGTGGCAGGGTTTTAATGAAAAACTGTTTTTT. Translated: CASSSMWQGFNEKLFF.